This T cell receptor (beta chain) comes out of a study of STAT5B mutations in CD4+ large granular lymphocyte leukemia. The study, taken as a whole, reports: Patient CD4-sorted repertoires stayed more clonal than healthy ones after leukemic-clone removal.

The CDR3 runs to 16 residues. The germline V gene encodes CDR1 LGHNA and CDR2 YSLEER. The V and J ends lost 0 bases and 4 bases respectively, with 12 bases between them. Using immunoSEQ multiplex PCR, the repertoire was profiled, and TCRdb retains in-frame clones only, with some absent. The sample carries around 30,000 clones, just under 75% recorded once. As concerns this clone: Its matching antigen is unknown.

Sequenced material: CD4+ T cells from blood buffy coats. This clonotype originated in a human donor in good health. V and J are TRBV4-3 and TRBJ1-4; D ambiguous. In DNA form, the CDR3 reads TGCGCCAGCAGCCAAGAGGTATCCCGGGGTAATGAAAAACTGTTTTTT. It is translated as CASSQEVSRGNEKLFF.